This T cell receptor beta chain was sequenced during a study of blood T cell repertoires in COVID-19. Across the study: Spain, Italy and the United States supplied samples that represented acute and convalescent COVID-19. The cDNA or gDNA used as material had been derived from T cells, B-cell-depleted T cells, or PBMCs.

As originally analysed: Reference gene primer amplification in the assay estimated nucleated cell counts. The data were produced by immunoSEQ multiplex PCR, yet TCRdb's version contains in-frame clones alone and is incomplete. That table furnishes V, J and clone size, whereas the DNA furnished D and trimming. The sample holds over 200,000 clones, 80% seen once. The sample taken for sequencing was peripheral blood. This receptor was taken from a human donor in a cohort sampled during active COVID-19.

The CDR3 reads CASSLSTSGRVEQFF. The CDR3 coding sequence is TGTGCCAGCAGTTTATCGACTAGCGGGAGGGTGGAGCAGTTCTTC. The chain joins TRBV28 to TRBJ2-1, with 14 bases matching TRBD2. The CDR3 is 15 residues long. Germline assignment: CDR1 MDHEN and CDR2 SYDVKM. The V and J ends lost 1 base and 10 bases, in that order; junction bases with no gene match: 3.